These 3 T cell receptor beta chains were sequenced from one sample in a study of human T cells and chemical hapten exposure. This sample's time point: pre-sensitization, week 0. The treatment is: therapeutic diphenylcyclopropenone sensitization with weekly scalp DPC. TCRdb redid the calling of the RACE reads with MiXCR, one entry per CDR3 protein. The sample holds a few hundred thousand distinct CDR3 sequences, 7.5% to 10% seen once. The sample in question was whole blood, obtained in connection with sensitization to the hapten diphenylcyclopropenone (DPC). The receptors were gathered from a woman aged 40-49 years with alopecia areata. Some clones in this sample may be carry-over from other donors' samples.

This chain joins TRBV20-1 and TRBJ1-1; tentatively, D is TRBD1 (6 bases). The CDR3 has 12 amino acids. Germline V gene lookup returns CDR1 DFQATT and CDR2 SNEGSKA (reference sequence). V gave up 4 bases and J gave up 5 bases, with 11 bases separating them. The CDR3 region is CSAKQGGTEAFF. The CDR3 coding sequence is TGCAGTGCTAAACAGGGAGGAACTGAAGCTTTCTTT.

This clonotype appeared many times. This chain links TRBV7-2 with TRBJ1-6, with D unresolved. This CDR3 region has 16 residues. Deletions cut 1 base from V and 0 bases from J, with 7 bases between. The germline V gene encodes CDR1 SGHTA and CDR2 FQGNSA. The CDR3 sequence is CASSLEHSSYNSPLHF. Written as DNA, the CDR3 is TGTGCCAGCAGCTTAGAACATAGCTCCTATAATTCACCCCTCCACTTT. Full variable domain (outside the CDR3, taken from reference TRBV7-2 and TRBJ1-6): GAGVSQSPSNKVTEKGKDVELRCDPISGHTALYWYRQSLGQGLEFLIYFQGNSAPDKSGLPSDRFSAERTGGSVSTLTIQRTQQEDSAVYLCASSLEHSSYNSPLHFGNGTRLTVT.

At least ten counts were recorded for this clonotype. The chain employs TRBV5-1 and TRBJ2-5; 13 bases are a match to TRBD2. The length of the CDR3 is 16 residues. The V gene's germline CDR1 is SGHRS and CDR2 YFSETQ. V was pared by 4 bases and J by 5 bases, with 8 bases of the junction left unmatched. CDR3 bases: TGCGCCAGCAGCCCTTGGACTAGCGGGAGTGAGGAGACCCAGTACTTC. As protein: CASSPWTSGSEETQYF.